The clone carrying this TCR beta chain came up many times. This sample stems from a study of metastatic and nonmetastatic thyroid tumors. CDR1 and CDR2 (germline): MNHEY, SMNVEV (reference sequence). V was pared by 9 bases and J by 5 bases, with 19 bases between. CDR3 size: 14 residues. Treatment of any kind had been given to no patient before thyroid surgery. Per the authors' pipeline: Built for papillary thyroid cancer, a distant-metastasis classifier drew on CDR3 differences across clinicopathological groups. Using MiXCR, TCRdb re-called clones from the PCR reads. TCRdb's processing, not the study's, gives the V and J calls here. The table includes 30,000 or so clones, approximately 30% detected once.

Material for sequencing was blood. This receptor was identified in a female donor with papillary thyroid cancer or a benign thyroid nodule (not recorded which). Some clones in this sample may be carry-over from other donors' samples. The chain is built from TRBV27 and TRBJ1-2; D may be TRBD1 (5 bases). The CDR3, as DNA: TGTGCCAGTCGTCCCGCAGGGAAAACGTATGGCTACACCTTC. This translates into CASRPAGKTYGYTF.